The 21 T cell receptor beta chains below all came from one sample that was sequenced in a study of blood T cell repertoires in COVID-19. Sequenced by immunoSEQ multiplex PCR; TCRdb stores in-frame clones only, minus some. The data show about 220,000 clones, with around 86% seen just once and approximately 5% held by the top ten. The sequencing sample was made of peripheral blood. These receptors all stem from a woman aged 70-85 years with COVID-19, enrolled during active disease.

The chain recombines TRBV7-3 with TRBJ2-1; TRBD2 aligns across 11 bases. The germline V gene has CDR1 SGHTA and CDR2 FQGTGA. The length of the CDR3 is 15 residues. V lost 5 bases, J lost 4 bases, and 4 bases stayed unmatched. The CDR3: CASSTTSGRYNEQFF. The CDR3, as DNA: TGTGCCAGCAGCACTACTAGCGGGAGATACAATGAGCAGTTCTTC.

The table lists this clone with a count of one. V and J are TRBV30 and TRBJ1-5, with 7 bases identical to TRBD1. The germline CDR1 and CDR2 sequences are GTSNPN and SVGIG (reference sequence). V shed 0 bases and J 5 bases; nucleotides not matched to a gene: 1. This CDR3 region has 13 residues. The CDR3 coding sequence is TGTGCCTGGAGTGTACAGGGGTATCAGCCCCAGCATTTT. Its protein is CAWSVQGYQPQHF.

This chain connects TRBV6-2 or TRBV6-3 to TRBJ1-2; D gene uncertain. The germline gives CDR1 MNHEY, CDR2 SVGEGT. V was pared by 4 bases and J by 3 bases, with 18 bases between. This CDR3 region has 16 residues. DNA of the CDR3: TGTGCCAGCAGTTTTATTTGGCAGACACAAGACTATGGCTACACCTTC. As protein: CASSFIWQTQDYGYTF.

This rearrangement joins TRBV16 to TRBJ2-1; D is possibly TRBD2 (6 bases). This CDR3 contains 16 residues. Trimming pared 4 bases from V and 5 bases from J, leaving 18 bases between. CDR1 and CDR2 from the germline V gene are KGHSY and FQNENV. CDR3 nucleotide sequence: TGTGCCAGCAGCCCCTGGGGGGACCGAGAAGACAATGAGCAGTTCTTC. This translates into CASSPWGDREDNEQFF.

The rearrangement joins TRBV7-2 to TRBJ2-5; D may be TRBD2 (5 bases). This CDR3 contains 14 residues. Per the germline V gene, CDR1 is SGHTA and CDR2 is FQGNSA. The V end was cut by 5 bases, the J end by 5 bases, with 15 bases between. CDR3 DNA sequence: TGTGCCAGCAGCCTCCAGGACTCACCTGAGACCCAGTACTTC. As protein: CASSLQDSPETQYF.

The chain employs TRBV5-4 and TRBJ2-7, with 11 bases matching TRBD2. V lost 4 bases, J lost 4 bases, and 4 bases stayed unmatched. CDR1 and CDR2 (germline): SGHNT, YYREEE (reference sequence). This CDR3 comprises 14 residues. The CDR3 sequence is CASSITSGRYEQYF. DNA for the CDR3: TGTGCCAGCAGCATTACTAGCGGGAGATACGAGCAGTACTTC.

This clone was counted a few times. The V and J genes are TRBV19 and TRBJ2-2; 14 bases fit TRBD2. The germline V gene has CDR1 LNHDA and CDR2 SQIVND (reference sequence). The junction had 8 bases not matched to a gene; V was cut back by 7 bases and J by 7 bases. This CDR3 has 16 residues. Here the CDR3 reads CASTGLAGGGIGELFF. The CDR3 DNA follows: TGTGCCAGTACCGGACTAGCGGGAGGAGGTATCGGGGAGCTGTTTTTT.

This chain links TRBV5-1 with TRBJ1-2; D not resolved. Between the trimmed V and J ends, which lost 2 bases and 4 bases, there was a span of 9 bases. The CDR3 is 13 amino acids. Germline V CDR1 and CDR2: SGHRS, YFSETQ. The CDR3 nucleotides are TGCGCCAGCAGCTTTCCCGGTGCCTATGGCTACACCTTC. It codes for CASSFPGAYGYTF.

The chain employs TRBV15 and TRBJ1-2, with TRBD1 matching over 7 bases. The germline V gene encodes CDR1 LNHNV and CDR2 YYDKDF (reference sequence). CDR3 size: 15 residues. V shed 3 bases and J 4 bases; nucleotides not matched to a gene: 8. The CDR3 nucleotides read TGTGCCACCAGCAGGGTGACAGGGTCCGCCTATGGCTACACCTTC. Its translation is CATSRVTGSAYGYTF.

The chain links TRBV29-1 to TRBJ1-1, with unresolved D. The V gene lost 2 bases and the J gene lost 4 bases, with 11 bases spanning the gap. Germline lookup yields CDR1 SQVTM and CDR2 ANQGSEA. CDR3 size: 13 residues. This CDR3 is CSVEIQRSTEAFF. CDR3 DNA: TGCAGCGTTGAAATACAGCGGAGCACTGAAGCTTTCTTT.

The chain combines TRBV6-5 with TRBJ1-3, with 10 nucleotides matching TRBD1. This CDR3 contains 16 residues. The germline CDR1 and CDR2 sequences are MNHEY and SVGAGI. The J segment lost 4 bases and the V segment lost 2 bases, leaving 5 bases of the junction unmatched. CDR3 DNA: TGTGCCAGCAGTTACAGGGGACAGGGGAGGGGAAACACCATATATTTT. Its translation: CASSYRGQGRGNTIYF.

V gene TRBV27 combines with J gene TRBJ2-7; the D is unclear. Germline values: CDR1 MNHEY, CDR2 SMNVEV (reference sequence). This CDR3 has 14 residues. The V end lost 5 bases, the J end lost 6 bases, and 17 bases lay between the germline ends. Written as DNA, the CDR3 is TGTGCCAGCAGTCCCACCGGCCGCGGATTCGAGCAGTACTTC. Protein: CASSPTGRGFEQYF.

The chain uses TRBV5-1 and TRBJ1-3; weak D call: TRBD1 (5 bases). Per the germline V gene, CDR1 is SGHRS and CDR2 is YFSETQ. The CDR3 is 15 residues long. Trimming removed 2 bases at V and 3 bases at J, with 12 bases between. CDR3 amino acids: CASSFGGDFGNTIYF. CDR3 DNA: TGCGCCAGCAGCTTTGGAGGGGACTTTGGAAACACCATATATTTT.

This clone was observed a few times. V usage is TRBV5-5 and J usage is TRBJ1-2; perhaps TRBD1 as D (5 bases). The CDR3 is 16 residues long. Germline lookup yields CDR1 SGHKS and CDR2 YYEKEE (reference sequence). V was clipped by 1 base and J by 6 bases, with 19 bases between them. CDR3 sequence reads: CASSLSVWGLDHGYTF. The CDR3 coding sequence is TGTGCCAGCAGCTTGTCGGTCTGGGGACTTGATCATGGCTACACCTTC.

V gene TRBV7-3 combines with J gene TRBJ2-1; D gene ambiguous. In germline, CDR1 is SGHTA, CDR2 FQGTGA. The CDR3 has 15 residues. Trimming left V 5 bases short and J 0 bases short, with 11 bases between. The chain's CDR3 is CASSPTPSSYNEQFF. In nucleotides, the CDR3 is TGTGCCAGCAGCCCGACTCCCAGCTCCTACAATGAGCAGTTCTTC.

The genes are TRBV7-3 and TRBJ1-2, with D perhaps TRBD1 (5 bases). Deletions cut 5 bases from V and 5 bases from J, with 18 bases between. The CDR3 is 15 residues long. CDR1 SGHTA and CDR2 FQGTGA come from the germline V gene. CDR3 loop: CASSEMGVEGYGYTF. In DNA, the CDR3 is TGTGCCAGCAGCGAAATGGGGGTGGAGGGTTATGGCTACACCTTC.

J is TRBJ1-2 and V is TRBV2; D is unresolved. This CDR3 region has 12 residues. V gave up 7 bases and J gave up 5 bases, with 11 bases separating them. Germline V gene sequence: CDR1 SNHLY, CDR2 FYNNEI. The CDR3 coding sequence is TGTGCCAGCACGATGGGCGGGTATGGCTACACCTTC. Translation: CASTMGGYGYTF.

This chain uses TRBV28 with TRBJ2-3; D ambiguous. This CDR3 comprises 12 residues. Germline-derived CDR1 and CDR2 are MDHEN and SYDVKM. V was shortened by 1 base and J by 8 bases, with 7 bases between the two germline ends. CDR3 amino acids: CASSLSYGTQYF. Here the CDR3 DNA reads TGTGCCAGCAGTTTATCATACGGTACGCAGTATTTT.

This chain connects TRBV7-9 to TRBJ2-1, with 8 bases identical to TRBD2. The length of the CDR3 is 11 residues. V gave up 1 base and J gave up 16 bases; unmatched junction bases: 3. Germline-derived CDR1 and CDR2 are SEHNR and FQNEAQ (reference sequence). CDR3 region: CASSLGTSYFF. DNA for the CDR3: TGTGCCAGCAGCTTAGGGACTAGCTATTTCTTC.

The chain carries TRBV5-1 and TRBJ2-3; TRBD2 agrees at 7 bases. This CDR3 comprises 14 residues. The V gene end was trimmed by 5 bases and the J gene end by 6 bases; junction bases not matched to a gene: 9. CDR1 SGHRS and CDR2 YFSETQ come from the germline V gene. The CDR3 here is CASSRGEGSDTQYF. CDR3 coding DNA: TGCGCCAGCAGTCGGGGGGAGGGTTCCGATACGCAGTATTTT.

The chain has TRBV7-3 and TRBJ2-7; 7 bases are a match to TRBD2. Trimming cost V 2 bases and J 2 bases; bases outside gene matches: 6. This CDR3 spans 15 amino acids. CDR1 and CDR2 (germline): SGHTA, FQGTGA. The CDR3 here is CASSLYSSGPYEQYF. DNA of the CDR3: TGTGCCAGCAGCTTATACTCTAGCGGACCCTACGAGCAGTACTTC.